These T cell receptor beta chains were read from a single sample in a study of T cells in localized non-small cell lung cancer. The repertoire was sequenced with immunoSEQ multiplex PCR; TCRdb's copy has only in-frame clones and lacks some. The sample lists about 70,000 clones; 70% to 90% were seen once. Sequenced here: peripheral blood, sampled before any cancer treatment. The receptors originated from a male donor at least 60 years old with stage III squamous cell lung carcinoma. CDR3s include the opening cysteine and the closing phenylalanine or tryptophan. The D gene is left open where the match is weak. Clone size is not always given. Where it is, it says once, few, many or a class for expanded clones.

v_call: TRBV6-1
clone_size: NA
j_call: TRBJ1-3
d_call: NA
cdr3_aa: CASSEGLNTIYF
cdr3_nt: TGTGCCAGCAGTGAAGGACTAAACACCATATATTTT

v_call: TRBV6-5
clone_size: NA
j_call: TRBJ1-1
d_call: TRBD1
cdr3_aa: CASSRTGRNTEAFF
cdr3_nt: TGTGCCAGCAGTCGGACAGGGCGGAACACTGAAGCTTTCTTT

v_call: TRBV7-2
clone_size: NA
j_call: TRBJ2-3
d_call: NA
cdr3_aa: CASSSRFAGDTDTQYF
cdr3_nt: TGTGCCAGCAGCTCCCGCTTTGCGGGCGATACAGATACGCAGTATTTT

v_call: TRBV5-1
clone_size: once
j_call: TRBJ2-3
d_call: TRBD1
cdr3_aa: CASSTDRVRADTQYF
cdr3_nt: TGCGCCAGCAGCACCGACAGGGTTCGGGCAGATACGCAGTATTTT

v_call: TRBV18
clone_size: NA
j_call: TRBJ2-5
d_call: NA
cdr3_aa: CASSPPPGVSRTQYF
cdr3_nt: TGTGCCAGCTCACCCCCCCCGGGAGTTTCCAGGACCCAGTACTTC

v_call: TRBV6-6
clone_size: NA
j_call: TRBJ2-1
d_call: TRBD1
cdr3_aa: CASSSGTGANEQFF
cdr3_nt: TGTGCCAGCAGTTCAGGGACAGGGGCCAATGAGCAGTTCTTC

v_call: TRBV2
clone_size: NA
j_call: TRBJ2-2
d_call: NA
cdr3_aa: CASRQGSGNTGELFF
cdr3_nt: TGTGCCAGCAGGCAGGGGTCAGGGAACACCGGGGAGCTGTTTTTT

v_call: TRBV4-3
clone_size: NA
j_call: TRBJ1-3
d_call: TRBD1
cdr3_aa: CASSHDPRRGRGGNTIYF
cdr3_nt: TGCGCCAGCAGCCACGACCCTCGAAGGGGGCGCGGTGGAAACACCATATATTTT

v_call: TRBV28
clone_size: NA
j_call: TRBJ1-2
d_call: NA
cdr3_aa: CASTPGIFGYTF
cdr3_nt: TGTGCCAGCACCCCCGGAATTTTTGGCTACACCTTC

v_call: TRBV30
clone_size: once
j_call: TRBJ1-1
d_call: TRBD1
cdr3_aa: CAWGFDRDTEAFF
cdr3_nt: TGTGCCTGGGGTTTTGACAGGGACACTGAAGCTTTCTTT

v_call: TRBV15
clone_size: NA
j_call: TRBJ2-1
d_call: TRBD1
cdr3_aa: CATSRGQGAINEQFF
cdr3_nt: TGTGCCACCAGCAGGGGACAGGGGGCGATCAATGAGCAGTTCTTC

v_call: TRBV5-1
clone_size: few
j_call: TRBJ1-1
d_call: NA
cdr3_aa: CASSPGSSNTEAFF
cdr3_nt: TGCGCCAGCAGCCCGGGGAGCAGTAACACTGAAGCTTTCTTT

v_call: TRBV5-4
clone_size: NA
j_call: TRBJ1-1
d_call: NA
cdr3_aa: CASSLRRDTEAFF
cdr3_nt: TGTGCCAGCAGCCTAAGGAGGGACACTGAAGCTTTCTTT

v_call: TRBV4-3
clone_size: NA
j_call: TRBJ2-7
d_call: NA
cdr3_aa: CASSQRVPGRGIREQYF
cdr3_nt: TGCGCCAGCAGCCAAAGGGTACCGGGCAGGGGAATAAGGGAGCAGTACTTC

v_call: TRBV19
clone_size: NA
j_call: TRBJ2-7
d_call: NA
cdr3_aa: CASSIPGSSYEQYF
cdr3_nt: TGTGCCAGTAGTATACCGGGGAGCTCCTACGAGCAGTACTTC

v_call: TRBV2
clone_size: once
j_call: TRBJ1-2
d_call: NA
cdr3_aa: CASKRQSYGYTF
cdr3_nt: TGTGCCAGCAAGCGGCAGAGCTATGGCTACACCTTC

v_call: TRBV25-1
clone_size: NA
j_call: TRBJ2-7
d_call: NA
cdr3_aa: CASSEIGRGRTYEQYF
cdr3_nt: TGTGCCAGCAGTGAAATAGGGCGGGGGCGGACCTACGAGCAGTACTTC

v_call: TRBV18
clone_size: NA
j_call: TRBJ1-4
d_call: TRBD1
cdr3_aa: CAASRDRAATNEKLFF
cdr3_nt: TGTGCCGCGTCCCGGGACAGGGCCGCAACTAATGAAAAACTGTTTTTT

v_call: TRBV5-4
clone_size: NA
j_call: TRBJ2-1
d_call: NA
cdr3_aa: CASGLGGALRGEQFF
cdr3_nt: TGTGCCAGCGGCCTGGGCGGAGCCTTAAGGGGGGAGCAGTTCTTC

v_call: TRBV6-1
clone_size: NA
j_call: TRBJ1-2
d_call: NA
cdr3_aa: CASRETTIPNRANYGYTF
cdr3_nt: TGTGCCAGCAGGGAAACAACCATCCCTAACAGGGCTAACTATGGCTACACCTTC

v_call: TRBV6-4
clone_size: once
j_call: TRBJ1-2
d_call: NA
cdr3_aa: CASRDLGYGYTF
cdr3_nt: TGTGCCAGCAGGGATCTGGGCTATGGCTACACCTTC

v_call: TRBV7-2
clone_size: NA
j_call: TRBJ2-7
d_call: TRBD1
cdr3_aa: CASRTGTGGSYEQYF
cdr3_nt: TGTGCCAGCAGAACCGGGACAGGGGGGTCCTACGAGCAGTACTTC

v_call: TRBV7-3
clone_size: NA
j_call: TRBJ1-1
d_call: TRBD1
cdr3_aa: CASSPGGNTEAFF
cdr3_nt: TGTGCCAGCAGCCCAGGGGGGAACACTGAAGCTTTCTTT

v_call: TRBV14
clone_size: NA
j_call: TRBJ1-1
d_call: NA
cdr3_aa: CASSPWTDNTEAFF
cdr3_nt: TGTGCCAGCAGCCCCTGGACTGACAACACTGAAGCTTTCTTT

v_call: TRBV2
clone_size: NA
j_call: TRBJ2-2
d_call: TRBD2
cdr3_aa: CASSWTSGGIGELFF
cdr3_nt: TGTGCCAGCAGTTGGACTAGCGGGGGGATCGGGGAGCTGTTTTTT

v_call: TRBV6-1
clone_size: NA
j_call: TRBJ2-3
d_call: NA
cdr3_aa: CASSETFTDTQYF
cdr3_nt: TGTGCCAGCAGTGAAACCTTCACAGATACGCAGTATTTT

v_call: TRBV6-5
clone_size: few
j_call: TRBJ1-6
d_call: NA
cdr3_aa: CASSYSNDHNSPLHF
cdr3_nt: TGTGCCAGCAGTTACTCGAACGACCATAATTCACCCCTCCACTTT

v_call: TRBV5-5
clone_size: NA
j_call: TRBJ1-2
d_call: NA
cdr3_aa: CASSLERFYGYTF
cdr3_nt: TGTGCCAGCAGCTTAGAACGGTTCTATGGCTACACCTTC

v_call: TRBV7-6
clone_size: NA
j_call: TRBJ2-2
d_call: NA
cdr3_aa: CASSPTPGVGYTGELFF
cdr3_nt: TGTGCCAGCAGCCCCACCCCAGGGGTGGGGTACACCGGGGAGCTGTTTTTT

v_call: TRBV7-2
clone_size: few
j_call: TRBJ1-4
d_call: NA
cdr3_aa: CASSARRGGEKLFF
cdr3_nt: TGTGCCAGCAGCGCGAGGAGGGGCGGTGAAAAACTGTTTTTT

v_call: TRBV28
clone_size: NA
j_call: TRBJ1-2
d_call: TRBD1
cdr3_aa: CASSPPTGMTPYGYTF
cdr3_nt: TGTGCCAGCAGTCCTCCGACAGGGATGACCCCCTATGGCTACACCTTC

v_call: TRBV7-2
clone_size: NA
j_call: TRBJ2-3
d_call: NA
cdr3_aa: CASGGVPDTQYF
cdr3_nt: TGTGCCAGCGGGGGTGTGCCAGATACGCAGTATTTT

v_call: TRBV19
clone_size: NA
j_call: TRBJ2-4
d_call: NA
cdr3_aa: CASKPGLAKNIQYF
cdr3_nt: TGTGCCAGTAAACCGGGACTAGCCAAAAACATTCAGTACTTC

v_call: TRBV19
clone_size: few
j_call: TRBJ1-1
d_call: TRBD1
cdr3_aa: CASTPGQTLNTEAFF
cdr3_nt: TGTGCCAGTACCCCGGGACAGACCCTGAACACTGAAGCTTTCTTT

v_call: TRBV7-3
clone_size: NA
j_call: TRBJ2-3
d_call: NA
cdr3_aa: CASSKDRDTQYF
cdr3_nt: TGTGCCAGCAGCAAGGACAGAGATACGCAGTATTTT

v_call: TRBV28
clone_size: NA
j_call: TRBJ1-1
d_call: NA
cdr3_aa: CASSLGGRTEAFF
cdr3_nt: TGTGCCAGCAGTTTAGGGGGGCGGACTGAAGCTTTCTTT

v_call: TRBV6-1
clone_size: NA
j_call: TRBJ2-2
d_call: TRBD1
cdr3_aa: CASSPGQSTGELFF
cdr3_nt: TGTGCCAGCAGCCCGGGACAGTCCACCGGGGAGCTGTTTTTT

v_call: TRBV4-1
clone_size: once
j_call: TRBJ2-5
d_call: TRBD2
cdr3_aa: CASSRGTSGGQETQYF
cdr3_nt: TGCGCCAGCAGCCGGGGGACTAGCGGGGGCCAAGAGACCCAGTACTTC

v_call: TRBV18
clone_size: NA
j_call: TRBJ1-2
d_call: NA
cdr3_aa: CASSPGEGYTF
cdr3_nt: TGTGCCAGCTCCCCAGGGGAGGGCTACACCTTC

v_call: TRBV5-6
clone_size: NA
j_call: TRBJ2-1
d_call: TRBD2
cdr3_aa: CASSLVSGGGNEQFF
cdr3_nt: TGTGCCAGCAGCTTAGTCAGCGGGGGAGGCAATGAGCAGTTCTTC

v_call: TRBV19
clone_size: few
j_call: TRBJ1-1
d_call: NA
cdr3_aa: CASSMRGLMNTEAFF
cdr3_nt: TGTGCCAGTAGTATGCGCGGCCTAATGAACACTGAAGCTTTCTTT

v_call: TRBV6-1
clone_size: NA
j_call: TRBJ2-1
d_call: NA
cdr3_aa: CASSFRDFDTNEQFF
cdr3_nt: TGTGCCAGCAGTTTCCGGGACTTCGACACCAATGAGCAGTTCTTC

v_call: TRBV4-2
clone_size: NA
j_call: TRBJ2-1
d_call: TRBD2
cdr3_aa: CASSQNSGTTYNEQFF
cdr3_nt: TGTGCCAGCAGCCAAAATTCCGGGACTACCTACAATGAGCAGTTCTTC

v_call: TRBV6-1
clone_size: NA
j_call: TRBJ1-1
d_call: NA
cdr3_aa: CASSRRLGFGIEAFF
cdr3_nt: TGTGCCAGCAGTCGAAGGCTGGGGTTTGGTATTGAAGCTTTCTTT

v_call: TRBV19
clone_size: NA
j_call: TRBJ2-3
d_call: TRBD2
cdr3_aa: CASRPRLAGSPTDTQYF
cdr3_nt: TGTGCCAGTAGGCCCAGACTAGCGGGGTCTCCCACAGATACGCAGTATTTT

v_call: TRBV5-4
clone_size: NA
j_call: TRBJ2-5
d_call: TRBD1
cdr3_aa: CASSPPGGQETQYF
cdr3_nt: TGTGCCAGCAGCCCCCCAGGGGGCCAGGAGACCCAGTACTTC

v_call: TRBV9
clone_size: NA
j_call: TRBJ1-3
d_call: NA
cdr3_aa: CASSADFGAGNTIYF
cdr3_nt: TGTGCCAGCAGCGCCGATTTTGGCGCTGGAAACACCATATATTTT

v_call: TRBV6-1
clone_size: NA
j_call: TRBJ2-3
d_call: TRBD2
cdr3_aa: CASSEAGLAGGRNTQYF
cdr3_nt: TGTGCCAGCAGTGAAGCGGGACTAGCGGGGGGGAGAAATACGCAGTATTTT

v_call: TRBV5-1
clone_size: NA
j_call: TRBJ2-5
d_call: NA
cdr3_aa: CASSLKETQYF
cdr3_nt: TGCGCCAGCAGCCTCAAGGAGACCCAGTACTTC

v_call: TRBV7-8
clone_size: NA
j_call: TRBJ2-2
d_call: NA
cdr3_aa: CASQKGTAGGTGELFF
cdr3_nt: TGTGCCAGTCAGAAAGGGACGGCTGGCGGCACCGGGGAGCTGTTTTTT

v_call: TRBV7-9
clone_size: NA
j_call: TRBJ1-3
d_call: NA
cdr3_aa: CASSLSYPGNTIYF
cdr3_nt: TGTGCCAGCAGCTTATCGTACCCTGGAAACACCATATATTTT

v_call: TRBV19
clone_size: NA
j_call: TRBJ1-2
d_call: TRBD1
cdr3_aa: CASRDRGSEGYTF
cdr3_nt: TGTGCCAGTAGAGACAGGGGGTCCGAGGGCTACACCTTC

v_call: TRBV6-4
clone_size: NA
j_call: TRBJ1-4
d_call: NA
cdr3_aa: CASSDSHRTALLYATNEKLFF
cdr3_nt: TGTGCCAGCAGTGACTCCCACAGGACAGCCTTGCTTTATGCAACTAATGAAAAACTGTTTTTT

v_call: TRBV5-8
clone_size: few
j_call: TRBJ2-5
d_call: TRBD1
cdr3_aa: CASSLGTGHETQYF
cdr3_nt: TGTGCCAGCAGCTTAGGGACAGGGCACGAGACCCAGTACTTC

v_call: TRBV4-1
clone_size: NA
j_call: TRBJ1-2
d_call: TRBD1
cdr3_aa: CASSPRGGTSNYGYTF
cdr3_nt: TGCGCCAGCAGCCCCAGGGGGGGGACCTCTAACTATGGCTACACCTTC

v_call: TRBV19
clone_size: once
j_call: TRBJ1-5
d_call: NA
cdr3_aa: CASSILVGAGSNQPQHF
cdr3_nt: TGTGCCAGTAGTATCCTTGTCGGGGCGGGGAGCAATCAGCCCCAGCATTTT

v_call: TRBV5-4
clone_size: NA
j_call: TRBJ2-3
d_call: NA
cdr3_aa: CASSLAAPTDTQYF
cdr3_nt: TGTGCCAGCAGCTTGGCCGCGCCAACAGATACGCAGTATTTT

v_call: TRBV4-1
clone_size: NA
j_call: TRBJ1-1
d_call: NA
cdr3_aa: CASSQDRGLNTEAFF
cdr3_nt: TGCGCCAGCAGCCAAGATAGGGGGTTGAACACTGAAGCTTTCTTT